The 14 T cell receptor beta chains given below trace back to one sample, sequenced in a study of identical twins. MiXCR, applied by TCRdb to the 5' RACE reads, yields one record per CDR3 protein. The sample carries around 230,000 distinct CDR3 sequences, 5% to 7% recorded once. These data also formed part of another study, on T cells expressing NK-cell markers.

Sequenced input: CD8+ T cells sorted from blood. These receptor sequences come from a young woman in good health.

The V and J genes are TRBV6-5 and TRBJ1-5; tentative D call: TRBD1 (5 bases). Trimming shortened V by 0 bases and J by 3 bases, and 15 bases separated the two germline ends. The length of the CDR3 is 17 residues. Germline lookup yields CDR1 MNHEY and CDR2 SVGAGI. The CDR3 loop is CASSYSGELGINQPQHF. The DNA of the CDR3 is TGTGCCAGCAGTTACTCGGGGGAATTGGGGATCAATCAGCCCCAGCATTTT.

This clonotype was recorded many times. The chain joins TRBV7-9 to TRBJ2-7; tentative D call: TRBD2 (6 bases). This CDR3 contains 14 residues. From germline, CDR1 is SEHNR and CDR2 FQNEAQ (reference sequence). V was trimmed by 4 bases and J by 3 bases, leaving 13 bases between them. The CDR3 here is CASSSSASHYEQYF. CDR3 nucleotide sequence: TGTGCCAGCAGCTCTAGCGCGAGCCACTACGAGCAGTACTTC.

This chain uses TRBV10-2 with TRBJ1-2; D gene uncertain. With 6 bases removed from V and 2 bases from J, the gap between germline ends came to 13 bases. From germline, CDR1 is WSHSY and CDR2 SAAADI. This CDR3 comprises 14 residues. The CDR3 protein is CASSDGLQNYGYTF. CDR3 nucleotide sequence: TGCGCCAGCAGCGATGGGCTCCAGAACTATGGCTACACCTTC.

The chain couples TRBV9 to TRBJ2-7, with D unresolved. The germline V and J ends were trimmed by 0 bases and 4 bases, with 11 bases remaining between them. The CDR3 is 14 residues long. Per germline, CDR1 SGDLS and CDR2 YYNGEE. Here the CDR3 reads CASSVGAVPYEQYF. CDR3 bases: TGTGCCAGCAGCGTAGGGGCAGTACCTTACGAGCAGTACTTC.

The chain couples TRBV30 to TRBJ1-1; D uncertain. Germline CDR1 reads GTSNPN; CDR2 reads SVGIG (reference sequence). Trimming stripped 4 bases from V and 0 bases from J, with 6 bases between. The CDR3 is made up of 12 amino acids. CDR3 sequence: CAWTGLNTEAFF. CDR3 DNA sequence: TGTGCCTGGACAGGATTGAACACTGAAGCTTTCTTT.

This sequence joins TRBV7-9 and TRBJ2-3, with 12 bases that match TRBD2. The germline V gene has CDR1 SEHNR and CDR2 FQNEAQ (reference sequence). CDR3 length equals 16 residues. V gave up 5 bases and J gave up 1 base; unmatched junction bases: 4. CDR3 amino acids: CASSRWTSGGTDTQYF. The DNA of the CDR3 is TGTGCCAGCAGCCGCTGGACTAGCGGGGGCACAGATACGCAGTATTTT.

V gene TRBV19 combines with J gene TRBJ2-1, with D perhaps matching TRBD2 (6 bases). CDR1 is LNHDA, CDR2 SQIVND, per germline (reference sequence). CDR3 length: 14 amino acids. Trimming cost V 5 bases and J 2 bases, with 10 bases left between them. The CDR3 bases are TGTGCCAGTAGTGAGCGACTAGCCTACAATGAGCAGTTCTTC. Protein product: CASSERLAYNEQFF.

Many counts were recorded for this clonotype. In DNA form, the CDR3 reads TGTGCCAGCAGCCCAGGGTATTACGAGCAGTACTTC. Translating gives CASSPGYYEQYF. V usage is TRBV7-9 and J usage is TRBJ2-7, with D perhaps TRBD1 (5 bases). The CDR3 length is 12 residues. Germline loops: CDR1 SEHNR, CDR2 FQNEAQ (reference sequence). V lost 5 bases and J lost 4, with 9 bases in between.

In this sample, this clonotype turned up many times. The CDR3 bases are TGTGCCAGCAGTACTGGGAGCCTAAATGAGCAGTTCTTC. The encoded protein is CASSTGSLNEQFF. V gene TRBV12-3 or TRBV12-4 combines with J gene TRBJ2-1; tentative D call: TRBD2 (5 bases). CDR3 length: 13 amino acids. Trimming shortened V by 5 bases and J by 7 bases, and 12 bases separated the two germline ends.

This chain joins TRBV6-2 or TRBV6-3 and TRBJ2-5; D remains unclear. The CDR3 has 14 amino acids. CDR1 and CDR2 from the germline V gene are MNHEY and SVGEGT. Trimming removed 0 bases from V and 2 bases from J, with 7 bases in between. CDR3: CASSYSYRQETQYF. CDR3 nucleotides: TGTGCCAGCAGTTACTCGTACAGACAAGAGACCCAGTACTTC.

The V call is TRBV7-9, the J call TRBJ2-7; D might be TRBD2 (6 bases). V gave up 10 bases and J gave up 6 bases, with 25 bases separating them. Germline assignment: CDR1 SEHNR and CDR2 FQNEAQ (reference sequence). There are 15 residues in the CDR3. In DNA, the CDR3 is TGTGCCACAACCGGCTTTGCGGGGCCCGCCTTCGAGCAGTACTTC. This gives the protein CATTGFAGPAFEQYF.

The CDR3 reads CASSETGVDTQYF. CDR3 nucleotide sequence: TGTGCCAGCAGTGAGACGGGAGTAGATACGCAGTATTTT. The V gene is TRBV2, the J gene TRBJ2-3; tentatively, D is TRBD2 (6 bases). V gave up 3 bases and J gave up 5 bases, with 9 bases separating them. This CDR3 is 13 amino acids long. Germline V gives CDR1 SNHLY, CDR2 FYNNEI.

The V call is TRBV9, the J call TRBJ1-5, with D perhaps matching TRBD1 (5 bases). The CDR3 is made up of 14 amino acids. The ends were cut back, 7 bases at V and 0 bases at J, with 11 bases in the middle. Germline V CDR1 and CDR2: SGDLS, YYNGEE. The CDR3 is CASARGDSNQPQHF. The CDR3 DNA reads TGTGCCAGCGCGCGGGGGGATAGCAATCAGCCCCAGCATTTT.

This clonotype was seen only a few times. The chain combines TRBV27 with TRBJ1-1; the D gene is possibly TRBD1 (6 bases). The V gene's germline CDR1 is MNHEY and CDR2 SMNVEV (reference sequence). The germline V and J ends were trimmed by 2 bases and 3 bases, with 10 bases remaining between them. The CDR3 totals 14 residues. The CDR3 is CASSLGGADTEAFF. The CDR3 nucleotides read TGTGCCAGCAGTTTAGGGGGGGCGGACACTGAAGCTTTCTTT.